The 7 T cell receptor beta chains listed next were all sequenced from one sample in a study of immune evolution from preneoplasia to lung adenocarcinoma. Libraries were prepared by immunoSEQ multiplex PCR; TCRdb keeps only in-frame clonotypes and omits some of them. The sample consists of some 5,000 clones, over 75% of them appearing once. Sequenced: FFPE invasive lung adenocarcinoma tissue. Receptor source: a person aged 45-65 years with lung adenocarcinoma.

The CDR3 bases are TGTGCCAGCAGCTTAGCGCCCACAGATACGCAGTATTTT. This encodes CASSLAPTDTQYF. The chain is built from TRBV7-8 and TRBJ2-3; D is uncertain. With 0 bases removed from V and 2 bases from J, the gap between germline ends came to 3 bases. CDR1 is SGHVS and CDR2 is FQNEAQ in the germline V gene. The CDR3 is 13 amino acids.

This CDR3 reads CASKGLAGTYEQYF. Here the CDR3 DNA reads TGTGCCAGCAAGGGATTAGCGGGGACCTACGAGCAGTACTTC. The chain couples TRBV2 to TRBJ2-7, with TRBD2 matching 8 bases. The V gene's germline CDR1 is SNHLY and CDR2 FYNNEI. This CDR3 is built from 14 residues. After removal of 7 bases from V and 2 bases from J, the junction contained 7 bases not matched to a gene.

V and J are TRBV4-2 and TRBJ1-3, with D uncertain. The CDR3 has 17 residues. Trimming removed 1 base at V and 0 bases at J, with 13 bases between. Germline CDR1 and CDR2: LGHNA and YNFKEQ. CDR3 DNA: TGTGCCAGCAGCCAAGCCGTCGGTGGTGGCTCTGGAAACACCATATATTTT. Translation: CASSQAVGGGSGNTIYF.

J is TRBJ1-4 and V is TRBV29-1, with D unresolved. V gave up 8 bases and J gave up 7 bases, with 11 bases separating them. Germline V gene data show CDR1 as SQVTM and CDR2 as ANQGSEA. This CDR3 contains 11 residues. This chain's CDR3 is CSTGYGEKLFF. For the CDR3, the DNA is TGCAGCACGGGGTATGGTGAAAAACTGTTTTTT. Full variable domain (missing parts from reference TRBV29-1 and TRBJ1-4): SAVISQKPSRDICQRGTSLTIQCQVDSQVTMMFWYRQQPGQSLTLIATANQGSEATYESGFVIDKFPISRPNLTFSTLTVSNMSPEDSSIYLCSTGYGEKLFFGSGTQLSVL.

The chain has TRBV11-2 and TRBJ2-1; 12 bases line up with TRBD2. Trimming removed 4 bases from V and 7 bases from J; junction bases left unmatched: 5. The germline V gene encodes CDR1 SGHAT and CDR2 FQNNGV. CDR3 length: 15 amino acids. The CDR3 spells CASSSSGRAGNEQFF. The CDR3 DNA reads TGTGCCAGCAGCTCTAGCGGGAGGGCGGGTAATGAGCAGTTCTTC.

In this sample, this clone turned up once. V gene TRBV11-3 combines with J gene TRBJ2-3; D uncertain. The CDR3 is 14 residues long. Germline-derived CDR1 and CDR2 are SGHNT and YENEEA. Trimming took 3 bases from V and 3 from J, leaving 10 bases between them. CDR3 residues: CASSLSQLTDTQYF. As DNA, the CDR3 is TGTGCCAGCAGCTTGTCCCAGCTTACAGATACGCAGTATTTT.

The gene calls are TRBV5-1 and TRBJ2-7; possibly TRBD1 for D (6 bases). V lost 4 bases and J 5 bases, leaving 13 bases between the germline ends. The CDR3 runs 13 residues. The germline gives CDR1 SGHRS, CDR2 YFSETQ. CDR3 coding DNA: TGCGCCAGCAGCGAGACAGGTAGAAACGAGCAGTACTTC. This sequence encodes CASSETGRNEQYF.